This section outlines one T cell receptor beta chain sequence together with its context. The data originate from a study of blood T cell repertoires in COVID-19. For the study at large: Samples taken during acute and convalescent COVID-19 were collected in the United States, Italy and Spain. T cells, B-cell-depleted T cells, or PBMCs supplied cDNA or gDNA.

In the original analysis: Scientists estimated how many nucleated cells there were by amplifying reference gene primers. Assay used: immunoSEQ multiplex PCR; TCRdb lists only in-frame clones, some missing. V and J calls and clone size are as listed in that table; D and trimming were resolved from the DNA. The sample holds more than 90,000 clones, about 87% seen once. The CDR3 consists of 14 residues. CDR1 is KGHSH and CDR2 is LQKENI in the germline V gene. V lost 5 bases and J lost 5; bases outside the gene matches: 5. This chain links TRBV18 with TRBJ1-1; 10 nucleotides align to TRBD1. This clonotype originated in a woman between 25 and 40 years old with acute or convalescent COVID-19. Sequencing was carried out using peripheral blood. CDR3 sequence (DNA): TGTGCCAGCTCATTCGGACAGGGGGTGACTGAAGCTTTCTTT. This gives the protein CASSFGQGVTEAFF.